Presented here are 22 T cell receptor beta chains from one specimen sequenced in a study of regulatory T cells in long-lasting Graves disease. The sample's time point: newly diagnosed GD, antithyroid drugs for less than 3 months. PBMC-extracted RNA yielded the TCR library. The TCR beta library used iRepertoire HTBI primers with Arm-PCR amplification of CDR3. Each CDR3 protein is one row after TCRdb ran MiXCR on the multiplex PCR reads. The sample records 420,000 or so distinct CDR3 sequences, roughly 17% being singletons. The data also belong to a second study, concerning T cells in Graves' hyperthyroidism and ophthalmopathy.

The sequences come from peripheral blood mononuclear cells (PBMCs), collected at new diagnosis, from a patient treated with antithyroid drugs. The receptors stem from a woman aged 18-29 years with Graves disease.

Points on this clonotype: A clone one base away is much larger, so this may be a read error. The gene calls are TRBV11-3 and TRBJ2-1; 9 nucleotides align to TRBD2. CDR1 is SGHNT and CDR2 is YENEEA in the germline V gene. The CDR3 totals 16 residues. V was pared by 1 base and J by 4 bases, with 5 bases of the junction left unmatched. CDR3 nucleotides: TGTGCCAGCAGCTTAGGTAGCGGGAGAGGGTACAATGAGCAGTTCTTC. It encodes CASSLGSGRGYNEQFF.

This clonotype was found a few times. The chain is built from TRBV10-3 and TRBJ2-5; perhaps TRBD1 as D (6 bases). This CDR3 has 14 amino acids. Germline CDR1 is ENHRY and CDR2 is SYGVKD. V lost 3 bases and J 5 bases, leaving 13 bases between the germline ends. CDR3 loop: CAISDQNRVETQYF. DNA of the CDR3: TGTGCCATCAGTGACCAAAACAGGGTCGAGACCCAGTACTTC.

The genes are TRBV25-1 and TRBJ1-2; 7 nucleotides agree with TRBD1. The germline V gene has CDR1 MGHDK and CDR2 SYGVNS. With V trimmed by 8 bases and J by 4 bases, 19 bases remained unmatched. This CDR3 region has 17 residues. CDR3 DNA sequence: TGTGCCAGCGGCCTAGATGGGACAGCCCACCCCCGCTATGGCTACACCTTC. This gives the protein CASGLDGTAHPRYGYTF.

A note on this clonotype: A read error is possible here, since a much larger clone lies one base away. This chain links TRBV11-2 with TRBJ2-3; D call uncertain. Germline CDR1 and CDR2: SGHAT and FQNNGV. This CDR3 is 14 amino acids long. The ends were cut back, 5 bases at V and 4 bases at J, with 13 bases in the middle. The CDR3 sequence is CASSLLRPPDTQYF. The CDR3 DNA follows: TGTGCCAGCAGCCTCCTCCGCCCCCCAGATACGCAGTATTTT.

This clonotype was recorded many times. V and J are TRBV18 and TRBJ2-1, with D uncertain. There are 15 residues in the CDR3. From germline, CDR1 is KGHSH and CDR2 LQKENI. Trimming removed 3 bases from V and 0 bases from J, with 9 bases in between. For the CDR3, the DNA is TGTGCCAGCTCACCTAGTGCCGGCTCCTACAATGAGCAGTTCTTC. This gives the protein CASSPSAGSYNEQFF.

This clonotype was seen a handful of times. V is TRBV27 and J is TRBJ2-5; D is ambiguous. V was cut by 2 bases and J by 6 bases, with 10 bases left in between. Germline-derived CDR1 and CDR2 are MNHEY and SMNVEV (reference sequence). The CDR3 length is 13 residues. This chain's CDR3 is CASSLAVLQTQYF. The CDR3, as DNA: TGTGCCAGCAGTTTAGCGGTCCTCCAGACCCAGTACTTC.

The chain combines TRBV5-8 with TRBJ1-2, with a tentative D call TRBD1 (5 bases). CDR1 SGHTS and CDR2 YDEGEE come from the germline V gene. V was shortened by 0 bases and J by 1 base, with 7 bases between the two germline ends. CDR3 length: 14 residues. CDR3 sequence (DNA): TGTGCCAGCAGCTTGGGGGACGTTAACTATGGCTACACCTTC. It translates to CASSLGDVNYGYTF.

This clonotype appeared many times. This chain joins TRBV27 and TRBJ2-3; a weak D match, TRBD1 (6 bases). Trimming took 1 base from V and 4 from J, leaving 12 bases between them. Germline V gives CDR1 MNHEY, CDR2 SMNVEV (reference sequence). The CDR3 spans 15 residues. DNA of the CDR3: TGTGCCAGCAGTTTATGGGGGAGACAGGCAGATACGCAGTATTTT. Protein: CASSLWGRQADTQYF.

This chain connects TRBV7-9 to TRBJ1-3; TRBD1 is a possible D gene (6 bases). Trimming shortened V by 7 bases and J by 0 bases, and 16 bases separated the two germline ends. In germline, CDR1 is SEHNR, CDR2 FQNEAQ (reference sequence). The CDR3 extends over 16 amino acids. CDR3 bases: TGTGCCAGCAAACAACAGGGAGGGGGCTCTGGAAACACCATATATTTT. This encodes CASKQQGGGSGNTIYF.

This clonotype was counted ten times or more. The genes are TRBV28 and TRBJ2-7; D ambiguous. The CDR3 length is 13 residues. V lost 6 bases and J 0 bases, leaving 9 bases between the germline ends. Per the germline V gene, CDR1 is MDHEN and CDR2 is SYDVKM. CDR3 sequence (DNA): TGTGCCAGCAGCCTTTTTAGCTCCTACGAGCAGTACTTC. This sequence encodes CASSLFSSYEQYF.

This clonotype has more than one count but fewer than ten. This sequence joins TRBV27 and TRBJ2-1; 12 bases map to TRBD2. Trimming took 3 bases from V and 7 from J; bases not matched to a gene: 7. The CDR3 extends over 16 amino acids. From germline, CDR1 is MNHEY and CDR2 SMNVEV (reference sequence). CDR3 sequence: CASSLSLAGGPNEQFF. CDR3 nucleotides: TGTGCCAGCAGTTTGTCGCTAGCGGGAGGGCCGAATGAGCAGTTCTTC.

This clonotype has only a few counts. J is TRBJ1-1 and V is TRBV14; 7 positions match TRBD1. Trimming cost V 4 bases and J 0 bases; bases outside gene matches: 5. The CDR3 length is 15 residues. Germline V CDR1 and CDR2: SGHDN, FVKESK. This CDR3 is CASSRGGLLNTEAFF. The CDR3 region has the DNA TGTGCCAGCAGCCGAGGGGGCTTGTTGAACACTGAAGCTTTCTTT. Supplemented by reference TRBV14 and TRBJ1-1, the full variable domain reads EAGVTQFPSHSVIEKGQTVTLRCDPISGHDNLYWYRRVMGKEIKFLLHFVKESKQDESGMPNNRFLAERTGGTYSTLKVQPAELEDSGVYFCASSRGGLLNTEAFFGQGTRLTVV.

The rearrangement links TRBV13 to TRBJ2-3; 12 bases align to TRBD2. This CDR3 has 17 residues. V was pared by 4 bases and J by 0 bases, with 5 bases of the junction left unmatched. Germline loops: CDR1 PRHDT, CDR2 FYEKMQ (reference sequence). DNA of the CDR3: TGTGCCAGCAGCTCGACTAGCGGGAGACCAAGCACAGATACGCAGTATTTT. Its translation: CASSSTSGRPSTDTQYF.

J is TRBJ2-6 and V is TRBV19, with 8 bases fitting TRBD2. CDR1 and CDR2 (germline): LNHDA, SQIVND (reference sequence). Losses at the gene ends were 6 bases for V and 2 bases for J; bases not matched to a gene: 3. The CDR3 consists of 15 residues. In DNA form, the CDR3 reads TGTGCCAGTAGACGTAGCGGGACTGGGGCCAACGTCCTGACTTTC. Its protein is CASRRSGTGANVLTF.

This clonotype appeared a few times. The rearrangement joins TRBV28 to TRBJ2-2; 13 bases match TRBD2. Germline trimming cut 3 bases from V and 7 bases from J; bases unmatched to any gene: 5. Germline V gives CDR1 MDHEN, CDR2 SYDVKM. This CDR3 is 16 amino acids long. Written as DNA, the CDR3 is TGTGCCAGCAGTTTTGGACTAGCGGGAGTTAACGGGGAGCTGTTTTTT. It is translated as CASSFGLAGVNGELFF.

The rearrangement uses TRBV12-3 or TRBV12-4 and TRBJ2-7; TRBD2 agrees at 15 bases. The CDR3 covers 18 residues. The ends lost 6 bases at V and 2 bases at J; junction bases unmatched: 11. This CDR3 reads CASSHQSGLAGGPYEQYF. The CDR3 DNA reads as TGTGCCAGCAGCCACCAATCCGGACTAGCGGGAGGGCCCTACGAGCAGTACTTC.

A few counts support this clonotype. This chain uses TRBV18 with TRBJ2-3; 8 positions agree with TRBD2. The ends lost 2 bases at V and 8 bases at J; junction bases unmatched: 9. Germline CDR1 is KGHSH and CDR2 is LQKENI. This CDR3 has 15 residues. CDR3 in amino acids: CASSPNSGSGGTQYF. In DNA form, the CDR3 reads TGTGCCAGCTCACCAAACAGCGGGAGCGGAGGTACGCAGTATTTT.

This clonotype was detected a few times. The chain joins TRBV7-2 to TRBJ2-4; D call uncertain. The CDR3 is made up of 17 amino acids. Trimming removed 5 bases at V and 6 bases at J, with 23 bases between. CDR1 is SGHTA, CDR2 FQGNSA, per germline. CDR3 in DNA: TGTGCCAGCAGCCCTACCCCAAGGCCCACCCTGGGAAACATTCAGTACTTC. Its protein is CASSPTPRPTLGNIQYF.

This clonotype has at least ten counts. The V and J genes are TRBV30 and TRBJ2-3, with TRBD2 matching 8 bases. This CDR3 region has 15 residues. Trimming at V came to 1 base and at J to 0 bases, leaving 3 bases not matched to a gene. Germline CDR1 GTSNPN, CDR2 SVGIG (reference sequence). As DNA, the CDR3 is TGTGCCTGGAGTGGGACTAGCATTAGCACAGATACGCAGTATTTT. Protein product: CAWSGTSISTDTQYF.

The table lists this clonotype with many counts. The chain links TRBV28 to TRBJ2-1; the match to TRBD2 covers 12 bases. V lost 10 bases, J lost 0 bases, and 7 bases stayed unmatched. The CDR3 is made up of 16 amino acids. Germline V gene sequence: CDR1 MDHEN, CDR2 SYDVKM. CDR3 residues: CATRLAGANSYNEQFF. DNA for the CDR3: TGTGCCACCCGACTAGCGGGAGCGAACTCCTACAATGAGCAGTTCTTC.

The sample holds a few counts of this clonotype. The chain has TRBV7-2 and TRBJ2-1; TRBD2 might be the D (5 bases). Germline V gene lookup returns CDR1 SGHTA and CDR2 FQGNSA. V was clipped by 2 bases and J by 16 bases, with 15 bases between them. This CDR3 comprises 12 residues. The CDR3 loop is CASSLSEAATFF. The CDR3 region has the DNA TGTGCCAGCAGCTTATCTGAAGCGGCAACCTTCTTC.

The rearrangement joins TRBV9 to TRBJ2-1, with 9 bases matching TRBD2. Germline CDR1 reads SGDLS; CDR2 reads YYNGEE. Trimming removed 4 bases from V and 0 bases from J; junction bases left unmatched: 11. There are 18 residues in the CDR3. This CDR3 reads CASSPWGASGVSYNEQFF. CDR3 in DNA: TGTGCCAGCAGCCCCTGGGGAGCTAGCGGGGTCTCCTACAATGAGCAGTTCTTC.